These 27 T cell receptor beta chains came from one sample sequenced in a study of early T cells in non-severe SARS-CoV-2 infection. TCRdb fed the 5' RACE reads into MiXCR, producing one record per CDR3 protein. Here the sample spans approximately 58,000 distinct CDR3 sequences, roughly 12% being singletons. Sequencing used whole blood, obtained at baseline. The receptors derive from an adult who was a healthcare worker with PCR-confirmed SARS-CoV-2 infection or an uninfected control (not recorded which).

This clonotype was observed a handful of times. The chain links TRBV5-1 to TRBJ1-5; D is possibly TRBD1 (5 bases). The V gene lost 5 bases and the J gene lost 2 bases, with 11 bases spanning the gap. The length of the CDR3 is 14 residues. Germline V gene data show CDR1 as SGHRS and CDR2 as YFSETQ. The CDR3 DNA sequence: TGCGCCAGCAGATTCGAAGGGGGCAATCAGCCCCAGCATTTT. Translation: CASRFEGGNQPQHF.

This clonotype appeared a few times. The chain employs TRBV6-2 or TRBV6-3 and TRBJ2-1, with 9 bases identical to TRBD2. The V gene's germline CDR1 is MNHEY and CDR2 SVGEGT. Unmatched junction bases numbered 6, after V lost 5 bases and J lost 1 base. The CDR3 covers 16 residues. The DNA of the CDR3 is TGTGCCAGCAGTGACCCAACTAGCGGGTCCTACAATGAGCAGTTCTTC. It is translated as CASSDPTSGSYNEQFF.

This clonotype has ten or more counts. V gene TRBV28 combines with J gene TRBJ2-5; D gene unclear. The CDR3 has 14 amino acids. The V gene lost 6 bases and the J gene lost 6 bases, with 17 bases spanning the gap. The germline CDR1 and CDR2 sequences are MDHEN and SYDVKM. CDR3 DNA: TGTGCCAGCAGCATGGCAGGCCAGAGTCAGACCCAGTACTTC. Its translation is CASSMAGQSQTQYF.

The V call is TRBV5-5, the J call TRBJ2-3; 12 nucleotides align to TRBD2. From germline, CDR1 is SGHKS and CDR2 YYEKEE (reference sequence). Trimming took 4 bases from V and 4 from J; bases not matched to a gene: 7. There are 16 residues in the CDR3. CDR3 loop: CASSVASGRAADTQYF. The DNA for the CDR3 is TGTGCCAGCAGCGTAGCTAGCGGGAGGGCCGCAGATACGCAGTATTTT.

The gene calls are TRBV6-5 and TRBJ2-7; TRBD1 matches at 7 bases. The trim removed 4 bases at V and 4 bases at J, leaving 7 bases unmatched. In germline, CDR1 is MNHEY, CDR2 SVGAGI. The CDR3 is 14 residues long. The CDR3 sequence: CASSSPDRRYEQYF. In DNA form, the CDR3 reads TGTGCCAGCAGTTCCCCGGACAGGAGGTACGAGCAGTACTTC.

The table lists this clonotype with a count of one. The germline gene is not matched at one end of the junction; a read error may be the cause. J is TRBJ2-1 and V is TRBV3-1; a weak D match, TRBD2 (6 bases). Germline CDR1 reads LGHDT; CDR2 reads YNNKEL (reference sequence). The length of the CDR3 is 17 residues. The CDR3 protein is CPSSHISRGTPYNEQFF. In DNA, the CDR3 is TGTCCCAGCAGCCATATTTCGCGCGGGACTCCCTACAATGAGCAGTTCTTC.

This clonotype was recorded many times. V and J are TRBV27 and TRBJ1-4; D might be TRBD1 (5 bases). Trimming took off 6 bases at V and 9 bases at J, with 20 bases between the two ends. Germline CDR1 reads MNHEY; CDR2 reads SMNVEV (reference sequence). The CDR3 has 15 residues. The CDR3 DNA sequence: TGTGCCAGCAGCGCCGGGGGATCTGCCGCAAAAAAACTGTTTTTT. The encoded protein is CASSAGGSAAKKLFF.

This clonotype showed up just a few times. The chain employs TRBV6-5 and TRBJ1-1; 7 positions agree with TRBD1. The CDR3 is 14 amino acids. Losses at the gene ends were 5 bases for V and 3 bases for J; bases not matched to a gene: 6. Germline V gene data show CDR1 as MNHEY and CDR2 as SVGAGI. CDR3 sequence reads: CASSPRQGDTEAFF. The DNA for the CDR3 is TGTGCCAGCAGTCCACGACAGGGAGACACTGAAGCTTTCTTT.

This clonotype was recorded at least ten times. V is TRBV24-1 and J is TRBJ2-3; D gene uncertain. Trimming left V 4 bases short and J 3 bases short, with 10 bases between. Per germline, CDR1 KGHDR and CDR2 SFDVKD. This CDR3 spans 14 amino acids. CDR3 sequence reads: CATSDISGTDTQYF. The CDR3 DNA is TGTGCCACCAGTGACATTAGTGGGACAGATACGCAGTATTTT.

The rearrangement joins TRBV28 to TRBJ1-2; 9 bases line up with TRBD1. The V gene's germline CDR1 is MDHEN and CDR2 SYDVKM. The CDR3 extends over 14 amino acids. V lost 8 bases and J lost 7; bases outside the gene matches: 11. CDR3 sequence reads: CASWAFDRGSGYTF. The CDR3 DNA reads as TGTGCCAGCTGGGCCTTCGACAGGGGGTCTGGCTACACCTTC.

The sample holds a few counts of this clonotype. The genes are TRBV4-1 and TRBJ2-7; the match to TRBD2 covers 10 bases. The CDR3 length is 14 residues. The ends lost 5 bases at V and 1 base at J; junction bases unmatched: 2. Germline CDR1 reads MGHRA; CDR2 reads YSYEKL. The CDR3 reads CASSWTSGSYEQYF. The CDR3 region has the DNA TGCGCCAGCAGCTGGACTAGCGGATCCTACGAGCAGTACTTC.

There are many counts of this clonotype. The chain carries TRBV9 and TRBJ2-5; 10 nucleotides line up with TRBD2. Unmatched junction bases numbered 7, after V lost 3 bases and J lost 5 bases. In germline, CDR1 is SGDLS, CDR2 YYNGEE. The length of the CDR3 is 15 residues. The CDR3 spells CASSAAGLARETQYF. The CDR3 DNA reads as TGTGCCAGCAGCGCCGCGGGACTAGCGAGGGAGACCCAGTACTTC.

This rearrangement joins TRBV27 to TRBJ1-1; 8 nucleotides align to TRBD1. Trimming took 5 bases from V and 9 from J; bases not matched to a gene: 8. Germline V lookup: CDR1 MNHEY, CDR2 SMNVEV (reference sequence). CDR3 length: 13 amino acids. CDR3 residues: CASSTTGEGKAFF. The CDR3 nucleotides are TGTGCCAGCAGTACGACAGGGGAGGGGAAAGCTTTCTTT.

In its sample, this clonotype was seen a few times. V and J are TRBV11-2 and TRBJ2-3, with a tentative D call TRBD1 (6 bases). Trimming stripped 5 bases from V and 4 bases from J, with 10 bases between. Germline V gives CDR1 SGHAT, CDR2 FQNNGV. This CDR3 is 13 amino acids long. The CDR3 reads CASSEQGADTQYF. The CDR3 region has the DNA TGTGCCAGCAGCGAACAGGGTGCAGATACGCAGTATTTT.

The V and J genes are TRBV7-2 and TRBJ2-1; 7 positions agree with TRBD2. J gave up 5 bases and V 6 bases, and 7 bases lay outside the gene matches. CDR1 is SGHTA, CDR2 FQGNSA, per germline. The CDR3 has 14 residues. In DNA, the CDR3 is TGTGCCAGCAGGGGAGGGGCGACGAACAATGAGCAGTTCTTC. As protein: CASRGGATNNEQFF. The full variable domain, its missing parts supplied by reference TRBV7-2 and TRBJ2-1, is GAGVSQSPSNKVTEKGKDVELRCDPISGHTALYWYRQSLGQGLEFLIYFQGNSAPDKSGLPSDRFSAERTGGSVSTLTIQRTQQEDSAVYLCASRGGATNNEQFFGPGTRLTVL.

At least ten counts were recorded for this clonotype. J is TRBJ2-7 and V is TRBV7-2; a possible D gene is TRBD1 (6 bases). With 5 bases removed from V and 4 bases from J, the gap between germline ends came to 15 bases. The CDR3 spans 14 residues. Looked up from germline, CDR1 is SGHTA and CDR2 is FQGNSA. The CDR3 spells CASSREQGTYEQYF. The DNA for the CDR3 is TGTGCCAGCAGCCGCGAACAGGGCACGTACGAGCAGTACTTC.

The V and J genes are TRBV11-3 and TRBJ2-2; D ambiguous. The CDR3 is 13 amino acids. V was pared by 3 bases and J by 4 bases, with 6 bases between. Germline CDR1 reads SGHNT; CDR2 reads YENEEA. In DNA form, the CDR3 reads TGTGCCAGCAGCTTGCACACCACCGGGGAGCTGTTTTTT. It is translated as CASSLHTTGELFF.

The J gene is TRBJ2-6, the V gene TRBV6-1, with D possibly TRBD2 on 5 matching bases. The CDR3 totals 15 residues. CDR1 and CDR2 from the germline V gene are MNHNS and SASEGT. Trimming took off 6 bases at V and 1 base at J, with 10 bases between the two ends. CDR3 residues: CASRGGSSGANVLTF. The CDR3, as DNA: TGTGCCAGCAGGGGTGGGAGTTCTGGGGCCAACGTCCTGACTTTC.

J is TRBJ2-1 and V is TRBV20-1; 7 bases align to TRBD2. The CDR3 extends over 13 amino acids. V dropped 7 bases and J dropped 4; count of bases not matched to a gene: 7. Per germline, CDR1 DFQATT and CDR2 SNEGSKA (reference sequence). The CDR3 DNA sequence: TGCAGTGTGCGGGGGACTATTTACAATGAGCAGTTCTTC. Translated: CSVRGTIYNEQFF.

This chain links TRBV19 with TRBJ2-7; a possible D gene is TRBD2 (6 bases). CDR1 is LNHDA and CDR2 is SQIVND in the germline V gene (reference sequence). Between the trimmed V and J ends, which lost 5 bases and 0 bases, there was a span of 11 bases. CDR3 length equals 14 residues. The CDR3 here is CASSPAGGSYEQYF. DNA of the CDR3: TGTGCCAGTAGTCCCGCCGGGGGCTCCTACGAGCAGTACTTC.

The table lists this clonotype with a few counts. The rearrangement links TRBV2 to TRBJ2-2; perhaps TRBD1 as D (6 bases). Trimming pared 4 bases from V and 6 bases from J, leaving 9 bases between. The germline gives CDR1 SNHLY, CDR2 FYNNEI. The CDR3 covers 13 residues. CDR3 sequence (DNA): TGTGCCAGCAGTGCCAGGGGACCCGGGGAGCTGTTTTTT. Amino acids: CASSARGPGELFF.

The J gene is TRBJ2-2, the V gene TRBV7-9, with 11 positions matching TRBD2. J gave up 6 bases and V 4 bases, and 10 bases lay outside the gene matches. The CDR3 consists of 17 residues. CDR1 is SEHNR and CDR2 is FQNEAQ in the germline V gene (reference sequence). The DNA of the CDR3 is TGTGCCAGCAGCTCATTAGCGGGAGGGCCGAATCCCGGGGAGCTGTTTTTT. It yields the protein CASSSLAGGPNPGELFF.

This clonotype was seen more than once but under ten times. This chain joins TRBV6-2 or TRBV6-3 and TRBJ1-6, with 7 positions matching TRBD1. The germline gives CDR1 MNHEY, CDR2 SVGEGT. CDR3 size: 15 residues. With V trimmed by 2 bases and J by 5 bases, 3 bases remained unmatched. The CDR3 DNA follows: TGTGCCAGCAGTTACCGACAGGGAAATAATTCACCCCTCCACTTT. Translating gives CASSYRQGNNSPLHF.

The V call is TRBV20-1, the J call TRBJ2-7; D possibly uses TRBD1 or TRBD2 (5 bases each). The ends were cut back, 7 bases at V and 5 bases at J, with 15 bases in the middle. Germline lookup yields CDR1 DFQATT and CDR2 SNEGSKA (reference sequence). The CDR3 is 12 residues long. CDR3 residues: CSGADKTNEQYF. The CDR3 coding sequence is TGCAGTGGAGCGGACAAGACCAACGAGCAGTACTTC.

The chain carries TRBV7-9 and TRBJ2-7, with TRBD2 identical over 8 bases. This CDR3 has 15 amino acids. The trim removed 5 bases at V and 0 bases at J, leaving 6 bases unmatched. Germline CDR1 is SEHNR and CDR2 is FQNEAQ (reference sequence). Here the CDR3 DNA reads TGTGCCAGCAGCCCACGGGAGGGGAGCTCCTACGAGCAGTACTTC. Translating gives CASSPREGSSYEQYF.

This clonotype has ten or more counts. The chain uses TRBV28 and TRBJ1-4, with 9 nucleotides matching TRBD1. The CDR3 sequence is 18 residues long. After removal of 3 bases from V and 7 bases from J, the junction contained 15 bases not matched to a gene. Germline CDR1 reads MDHEN; CDR2 reads SYDVKM. The CDR3 region is CASSFSPYSGTGTEKLFF. The CDR3 DNA follows: TGTGCCAGCAGTTTCTCCCCCTATTCCGGGACAGGGACTGAAAAACTGTTTTTT.

The gene calls are TRBV12-3 or TRBV12-4 and TRBJ2-7; no firm D call. There are 12 residues in the CDR3. V was clipped by 2 bases and J by 7 bases, with 9 bases between them. CDR3 bases: TGTGCCAGCAGTTTACCCATGCGGGAGCAGTACTTC. It yields the protein CASSLPMREQYF.